This TCR beta chain came from a study of cytomegalovirus exposure and HLA in healthy donors. The germline V gene encodes CDR1 SGHRS and CDR2 YFSETQ. V was cut by 1 base and J by 0 bases, with 14 bases left in between. The CDR3 totals 17 residues. Study-wide points: It was reported that the classifier diagnosed cytomegalovirus status with high specificity and sensitivity in both the original and validation cohorts.

Remarks on this clone: Its antigen remains unknown.

Clones were sequenced by immunoSEQ multiplex PCR, and TCRdb holds only the in-frame ones, with some missing. The table has 200,000 to 250,000 clones, around 87% seen once. The rearrangement uses TRBV5-1 and TRBJ1-3; TRBD1 is a possible D gene (5 bases). The source is a woman aged 18-30 years in good health and CMV-seropositive. The specimen sequenced was PBMCs. CDR3 in DNA: TGCGCCAGCAGCTTGCTTCCCGGGACTCTCTCTGGAAACACCATATATTTT. This codes for CASSLLPGTLSGNTIYF.